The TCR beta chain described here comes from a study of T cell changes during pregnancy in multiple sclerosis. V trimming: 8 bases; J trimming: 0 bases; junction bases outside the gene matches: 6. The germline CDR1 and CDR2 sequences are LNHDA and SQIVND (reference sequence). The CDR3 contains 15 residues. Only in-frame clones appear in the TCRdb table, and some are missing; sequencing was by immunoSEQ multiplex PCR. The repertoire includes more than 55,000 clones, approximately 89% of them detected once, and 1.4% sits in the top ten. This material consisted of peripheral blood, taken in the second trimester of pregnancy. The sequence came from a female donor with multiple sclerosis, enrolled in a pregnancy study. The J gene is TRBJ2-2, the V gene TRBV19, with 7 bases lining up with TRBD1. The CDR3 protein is CASCRQGANTGELFF. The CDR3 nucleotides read TGTGCCAGTTGCCGGCAGGGGGCGAACACCGGGGAGCTGTTTTTT.